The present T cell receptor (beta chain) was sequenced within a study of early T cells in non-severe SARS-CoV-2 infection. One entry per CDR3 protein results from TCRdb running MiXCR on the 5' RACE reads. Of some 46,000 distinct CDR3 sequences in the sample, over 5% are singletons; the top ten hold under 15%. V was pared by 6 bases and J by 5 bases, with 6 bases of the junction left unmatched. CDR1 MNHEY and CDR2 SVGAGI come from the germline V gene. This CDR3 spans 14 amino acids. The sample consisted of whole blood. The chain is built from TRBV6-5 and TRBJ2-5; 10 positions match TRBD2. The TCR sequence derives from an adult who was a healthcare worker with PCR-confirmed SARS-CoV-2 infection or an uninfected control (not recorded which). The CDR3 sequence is CASRESGGAETQYF. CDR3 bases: TGTGCCAGCAGAGAGAGCGGGGGGGCCGAGACCCAGTACTTC.